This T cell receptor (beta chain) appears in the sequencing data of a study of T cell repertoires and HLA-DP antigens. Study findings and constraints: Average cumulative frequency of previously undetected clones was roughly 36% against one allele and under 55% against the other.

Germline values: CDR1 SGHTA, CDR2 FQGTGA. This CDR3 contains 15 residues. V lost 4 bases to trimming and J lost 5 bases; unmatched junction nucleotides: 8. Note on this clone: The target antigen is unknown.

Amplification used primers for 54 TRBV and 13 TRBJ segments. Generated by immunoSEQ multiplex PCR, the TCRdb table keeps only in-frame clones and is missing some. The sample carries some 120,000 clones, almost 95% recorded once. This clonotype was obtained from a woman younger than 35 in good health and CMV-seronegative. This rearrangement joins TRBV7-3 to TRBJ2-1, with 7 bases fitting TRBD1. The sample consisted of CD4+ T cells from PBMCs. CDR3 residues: CASSSSGTAHNEQFF. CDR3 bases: TGTGCCAGCAGCTCCTCCGGGACAGCCCACAATGAGCAGTTCTTC.